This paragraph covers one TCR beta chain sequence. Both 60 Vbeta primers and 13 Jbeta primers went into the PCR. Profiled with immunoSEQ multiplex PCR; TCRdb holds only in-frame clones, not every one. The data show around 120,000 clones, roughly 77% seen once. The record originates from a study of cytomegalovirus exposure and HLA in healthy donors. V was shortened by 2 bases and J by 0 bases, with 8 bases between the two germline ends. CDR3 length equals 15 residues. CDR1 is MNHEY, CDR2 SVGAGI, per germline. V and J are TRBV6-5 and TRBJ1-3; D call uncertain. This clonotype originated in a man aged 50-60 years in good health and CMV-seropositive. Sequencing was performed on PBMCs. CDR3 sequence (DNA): TGTGCCAGCAGTTACGCGGATAGCTCTGGAAACACCATATATTTT. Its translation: CASSYADSSGNTIYF.